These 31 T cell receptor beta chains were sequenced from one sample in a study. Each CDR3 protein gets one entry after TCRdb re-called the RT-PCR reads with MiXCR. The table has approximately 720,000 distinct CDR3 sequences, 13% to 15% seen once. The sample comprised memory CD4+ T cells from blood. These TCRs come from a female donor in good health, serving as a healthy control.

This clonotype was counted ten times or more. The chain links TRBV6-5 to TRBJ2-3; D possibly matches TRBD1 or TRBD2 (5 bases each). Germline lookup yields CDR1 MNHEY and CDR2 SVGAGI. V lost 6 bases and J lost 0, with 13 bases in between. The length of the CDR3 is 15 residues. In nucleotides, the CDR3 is TGTGCCAGCAGACTAGGGGTTACTAGCACAGATACGCAGTATTTT. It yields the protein CASRLGVTSTDTQYF.

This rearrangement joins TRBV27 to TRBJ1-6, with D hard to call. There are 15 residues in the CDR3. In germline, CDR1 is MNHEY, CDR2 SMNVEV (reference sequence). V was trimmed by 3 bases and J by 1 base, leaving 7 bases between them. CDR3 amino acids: CASSFVMSYNSPLHF. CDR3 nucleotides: TGTGCCAGCAGTTTTGTAATGTCCTATAATTCACCCCTCCACTTT.

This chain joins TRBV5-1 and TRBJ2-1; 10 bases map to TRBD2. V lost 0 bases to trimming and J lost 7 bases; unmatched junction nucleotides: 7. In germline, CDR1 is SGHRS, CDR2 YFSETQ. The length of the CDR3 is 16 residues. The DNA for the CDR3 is TGCGCCAGCAGCTTGGTAGCGGGAGGAGGGGCAAATGAGCAGTTCTTC. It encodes CASSLVAGGGANEQFF. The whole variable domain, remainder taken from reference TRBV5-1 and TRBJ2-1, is KAGVTQTPRYLIKTRGQQVTLSCSPISGHRSVSWYQQTPGQGLQFLFEYFSETQRNKGNFPGRFSGRQFSNSRSEMNVSTLELGDSALYLCASSLVAGGGANEQFFGPGTRLTVL.

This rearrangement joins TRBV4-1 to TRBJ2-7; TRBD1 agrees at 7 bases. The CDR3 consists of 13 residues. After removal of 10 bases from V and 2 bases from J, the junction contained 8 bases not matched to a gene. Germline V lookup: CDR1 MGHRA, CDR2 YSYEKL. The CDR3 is CATGRDSTYEQYF. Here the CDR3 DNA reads TGCGCCACCGGACGGGACAGCACCTACGAGCAGTACTTC.

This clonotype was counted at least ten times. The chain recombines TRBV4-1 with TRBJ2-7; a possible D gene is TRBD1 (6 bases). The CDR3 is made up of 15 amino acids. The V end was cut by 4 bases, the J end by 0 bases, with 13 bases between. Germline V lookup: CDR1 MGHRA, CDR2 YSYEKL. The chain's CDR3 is CASSLMTGSSYEQYF. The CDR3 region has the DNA TGCGCCAGCAGCCTCATGACAGGCAGCTCCTACGAGCAGTACTTC.

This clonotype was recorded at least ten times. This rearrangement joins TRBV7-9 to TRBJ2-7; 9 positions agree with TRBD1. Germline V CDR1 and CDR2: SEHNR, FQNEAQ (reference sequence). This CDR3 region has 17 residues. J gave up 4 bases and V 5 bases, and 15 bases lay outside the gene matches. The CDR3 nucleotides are TGTGCCAGCAGCCGGACGATAGACAGGGGGTGGGGGTACGAGCAGTACTTC. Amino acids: CASSRTIDRGWGYEQYF.

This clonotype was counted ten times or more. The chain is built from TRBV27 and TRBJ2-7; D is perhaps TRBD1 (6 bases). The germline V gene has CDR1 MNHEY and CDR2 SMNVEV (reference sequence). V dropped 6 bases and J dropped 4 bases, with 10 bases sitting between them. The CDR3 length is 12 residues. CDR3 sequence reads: CASRADRYEQYF. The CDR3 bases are TGTGCCAGCAGGGCGGACAGATACGAGCAGTACTTC.

CDR3 region: CASSPQISYEQYF. The CDR3 DNA sequence: TGTGCCAGCAGTCCACAAATCTCCTACGAGCAGTACTTC. This chain connects TRBV6-2 or TRBV6-3 to TRBJ2-7, with D unclear. This CDR3 is built from 13 residues. V was shortened by 5 bases and J by 0 bases, with 8 bases between the two germline ends. The germline CDR1 and CDR2 sequences are MNHEY and SVGEGT.

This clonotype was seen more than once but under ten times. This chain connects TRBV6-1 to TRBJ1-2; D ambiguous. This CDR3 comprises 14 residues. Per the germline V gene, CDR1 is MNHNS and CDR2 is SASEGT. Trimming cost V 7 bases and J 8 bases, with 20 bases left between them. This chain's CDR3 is CASIMTRAVGGYTF. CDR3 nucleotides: TGTGCCAGCATAATGACTCGGGCGGTTGGCGGCTACACCTTC.

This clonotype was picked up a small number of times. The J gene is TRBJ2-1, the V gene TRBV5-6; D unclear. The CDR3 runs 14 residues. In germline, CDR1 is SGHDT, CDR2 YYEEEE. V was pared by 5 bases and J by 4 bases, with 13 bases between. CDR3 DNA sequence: TGTGCCAGCAGTGGAGATAGGGATTACAATGAGCAGTTCTTC. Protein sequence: CASSGDRDYNEQFF. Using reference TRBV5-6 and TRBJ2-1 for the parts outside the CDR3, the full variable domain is DAGVTQSPTHLIKTRGQQVTLRCSPKSGHDTVSWYQQALGQGPQFIFQYYEEEERQRGNFPDRFSGHQFPNYSSELNVNALLLGDSALYLCASSGDRDYNEQFFGPGTRLTVL.

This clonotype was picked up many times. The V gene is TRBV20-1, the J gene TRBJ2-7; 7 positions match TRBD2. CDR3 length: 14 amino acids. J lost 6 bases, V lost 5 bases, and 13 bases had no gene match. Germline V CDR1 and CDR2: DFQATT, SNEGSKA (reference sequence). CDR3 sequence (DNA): TGCAGTGCTCGTCAATCCGCTAGCGGAGGCGAGCAGTACTTC. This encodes CSARQSASGGEQYF.

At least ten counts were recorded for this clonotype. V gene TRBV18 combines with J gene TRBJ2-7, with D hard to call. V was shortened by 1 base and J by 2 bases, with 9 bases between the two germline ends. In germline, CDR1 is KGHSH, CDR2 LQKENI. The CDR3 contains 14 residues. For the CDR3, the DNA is TGTGCCAGCTCACCACGATTCGGGCCCTACGAGCAGTACTTC. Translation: CASSPRFGPYEQYF.

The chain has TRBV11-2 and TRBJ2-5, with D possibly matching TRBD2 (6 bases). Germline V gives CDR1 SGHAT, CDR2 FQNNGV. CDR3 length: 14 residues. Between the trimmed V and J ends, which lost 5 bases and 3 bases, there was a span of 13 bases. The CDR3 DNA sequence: TGTGCCAGCAGCCGCCAGCGGGTGAAAGAGACCCAGTACTTC. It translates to CASSRQRVKETQYF.

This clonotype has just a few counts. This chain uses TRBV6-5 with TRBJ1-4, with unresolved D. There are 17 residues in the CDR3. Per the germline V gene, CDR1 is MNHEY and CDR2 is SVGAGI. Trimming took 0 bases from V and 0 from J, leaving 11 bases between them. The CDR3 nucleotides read TGTGCCAGCAGTTACTCGAGCCCCGCAACAACTAATGAAAAACTGTTTTTT. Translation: CASSYSSPATTNEKLFF.

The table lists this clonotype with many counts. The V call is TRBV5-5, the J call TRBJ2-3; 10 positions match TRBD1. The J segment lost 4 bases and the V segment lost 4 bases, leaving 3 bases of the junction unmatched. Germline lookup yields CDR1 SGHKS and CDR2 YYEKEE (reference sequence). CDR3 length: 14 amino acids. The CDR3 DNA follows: TGTGCCAGCAGCCGACAGGGGGCCCCAGATACGCAGTATTTT. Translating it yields CASSRQGAPDTQYF. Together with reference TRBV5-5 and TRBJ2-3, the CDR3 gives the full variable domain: DAGVTQSPTHLIKTRGQQVTLRCSPISGHKSVSWYQQVLGQGPQFIFQYYEKEERGRGNFPDRFSARQFPNYSSELNVNALLLGDSALYLCASSRQGAPDTQYFGPGTRLTVL.

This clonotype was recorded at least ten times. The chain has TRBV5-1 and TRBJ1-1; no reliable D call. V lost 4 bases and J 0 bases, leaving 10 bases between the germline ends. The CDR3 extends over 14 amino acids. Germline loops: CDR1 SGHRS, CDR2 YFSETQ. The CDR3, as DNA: TGCGCCAGCAGCCGGGAGAGGATGAACACTGAAGCTTTCTTT. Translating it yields CASSRERMNTEAFF.

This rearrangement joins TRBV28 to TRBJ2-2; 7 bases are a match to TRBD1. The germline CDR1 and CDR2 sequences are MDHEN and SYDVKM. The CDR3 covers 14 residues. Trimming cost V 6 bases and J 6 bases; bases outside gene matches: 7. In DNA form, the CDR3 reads TGTGCCAGCAGACGTCAACAGGGGTCCGGGGAGCTGTTTTTT. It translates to CASRRQQGSGELFF.

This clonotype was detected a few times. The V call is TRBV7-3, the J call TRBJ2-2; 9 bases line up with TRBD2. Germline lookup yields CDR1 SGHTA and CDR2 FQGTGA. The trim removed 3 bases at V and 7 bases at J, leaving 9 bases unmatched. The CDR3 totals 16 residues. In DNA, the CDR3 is TGTGCCAGCAGCTTGCGGGCGGGAGGGCCTAACGGGGAGCTGTTTTTT. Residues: CASSLRAGGPNGELFF.

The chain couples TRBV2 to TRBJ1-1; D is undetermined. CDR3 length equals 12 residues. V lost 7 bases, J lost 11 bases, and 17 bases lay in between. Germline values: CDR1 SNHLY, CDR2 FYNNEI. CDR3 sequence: CASIISFAGAFF. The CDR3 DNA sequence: TGTGCCAGCATTATATCTTTCGCGGGGGCTTTCTTT.

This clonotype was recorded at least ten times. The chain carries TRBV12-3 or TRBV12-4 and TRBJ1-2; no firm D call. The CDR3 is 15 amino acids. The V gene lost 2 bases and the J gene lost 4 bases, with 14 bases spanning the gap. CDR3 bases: TGTGCCAGCAGTTTACCACGATCCGGTTCCTATGGCTACACCTTC. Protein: CASSLPRSGSYGYTF.

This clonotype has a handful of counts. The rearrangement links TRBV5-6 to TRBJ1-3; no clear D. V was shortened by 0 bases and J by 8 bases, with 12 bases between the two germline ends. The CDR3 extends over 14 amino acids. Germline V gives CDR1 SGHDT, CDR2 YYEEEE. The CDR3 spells CASSLEQVGHTIYF. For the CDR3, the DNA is TGTGCCAGCAGCTTGGAGCAGGTCGGACACACCATATATTTT.

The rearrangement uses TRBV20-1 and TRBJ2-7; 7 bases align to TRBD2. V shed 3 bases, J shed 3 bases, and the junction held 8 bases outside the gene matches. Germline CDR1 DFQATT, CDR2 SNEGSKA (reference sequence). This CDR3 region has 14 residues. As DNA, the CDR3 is TGCAGTGCTAGGCTCCAAGCGGGGATCTACGAGCAGTACTTC. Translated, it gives CSARLQAGIYEQYF.

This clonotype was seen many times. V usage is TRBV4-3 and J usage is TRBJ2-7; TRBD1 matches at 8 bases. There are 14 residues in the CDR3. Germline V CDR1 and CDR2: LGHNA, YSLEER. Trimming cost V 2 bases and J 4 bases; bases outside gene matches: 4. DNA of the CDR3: TGCGCCAGCAGCCAAAACAGGGGGATATACGAGCAGTACTTC. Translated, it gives CASSQNRGIYEQYF.

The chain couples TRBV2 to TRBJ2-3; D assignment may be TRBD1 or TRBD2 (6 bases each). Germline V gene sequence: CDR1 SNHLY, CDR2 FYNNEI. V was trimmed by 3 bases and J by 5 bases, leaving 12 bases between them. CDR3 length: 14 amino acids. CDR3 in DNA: TGTGCCAGCAGTGAGGAGGGGGGTGAAGATACGCAGTATTTT. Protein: CASSEEGGEDTQYF.

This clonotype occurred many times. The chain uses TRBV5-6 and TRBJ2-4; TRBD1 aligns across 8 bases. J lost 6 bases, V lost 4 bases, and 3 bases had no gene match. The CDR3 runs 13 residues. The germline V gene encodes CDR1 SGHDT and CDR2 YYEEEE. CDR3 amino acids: CASSRQGRNIQYF. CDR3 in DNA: TGTGCCAGCAGCCGACAGGGGAGAAACATTCAGTACTTC.

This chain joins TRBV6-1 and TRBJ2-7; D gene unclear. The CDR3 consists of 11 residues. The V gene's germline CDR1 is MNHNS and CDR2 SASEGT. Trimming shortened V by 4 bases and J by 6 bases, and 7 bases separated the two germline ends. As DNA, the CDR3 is TGTGCCAGCAGTGTTCGCCTCGAGCAGTACTTC. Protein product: CASSVRLEQYF.

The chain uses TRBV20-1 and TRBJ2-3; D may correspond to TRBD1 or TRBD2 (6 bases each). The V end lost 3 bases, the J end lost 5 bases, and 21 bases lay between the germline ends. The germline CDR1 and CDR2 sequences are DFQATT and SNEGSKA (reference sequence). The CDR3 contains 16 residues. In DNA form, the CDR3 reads TGCAGTGCTAGGGGGGGTAGGGGGACTGGCAAAGATACGCAGTATTTT. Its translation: CSARGGRGTGKDTQYF.

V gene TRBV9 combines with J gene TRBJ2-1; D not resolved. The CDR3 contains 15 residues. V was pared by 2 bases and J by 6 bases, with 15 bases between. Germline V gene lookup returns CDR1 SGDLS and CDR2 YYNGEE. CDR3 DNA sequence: TGTGCCAGCAGCGTCACCCGGGCCTCGGGCAATGAGCAGTTCTTC. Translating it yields CASSVTRASGNEQFF.

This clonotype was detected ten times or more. The CDR3 DNA follows: TGCGCCAGCAGCCAAGAGGGTGAAAAACTGTTTTTT. Its translation is CASSQEGEKLFF. The chain links TRBV4-3 to TRBJ1-4; D remains ambiguous. Per the germline V gene, CDR1 is LGHNA and CDR2 is YSLEER. The CDR3 sequence is 12 residues long. V dropped 0 bases and J dropped 7 bases, with 3 bases sitting between them.

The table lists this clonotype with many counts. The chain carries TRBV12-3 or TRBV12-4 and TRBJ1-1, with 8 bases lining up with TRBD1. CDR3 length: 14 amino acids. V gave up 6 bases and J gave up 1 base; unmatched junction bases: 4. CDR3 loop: CASRLDRANTEAFF. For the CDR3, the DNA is TGTGCCAGCAGACTGGACAGGGCGAACACTGAAGCTTTCTTT.

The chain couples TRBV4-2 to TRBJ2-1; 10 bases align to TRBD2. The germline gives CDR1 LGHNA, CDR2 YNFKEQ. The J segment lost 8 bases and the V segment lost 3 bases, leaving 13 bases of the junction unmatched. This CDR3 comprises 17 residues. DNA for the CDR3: TGTGCCAGCAGCCACGGAACTTCTAGCGGGAGTTTCGATGAGCAGTTCTTC. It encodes CASSHGTSSGSFDEQFF.